Below are 21 T cell receptor beta chains sequenced from a single sample in a study of T cells in Graves' hyperthyroidism and ophthalmopathy. It was RNA transcripts that yielded the amplified TCR beta CDR3 regions. The HTBI set primed first-round TCR CDR3 RT-PCR. TCRdb used MiXCR to reprocess the multiplex PCR reads, holding one entry per CDR3 protein. The table shows roughly 500,000 distinct CDR3 sequences, with 46% occurring only once. Material for sequencing was peripheral blood or thyroid tissue (not recorded which). These receptors originate from an adult woman with Graves' disease, either hyperthyroidism or ophthalmopathy (not recorded which).

This clonotype showed up many times. The CDR3 loop is CASSQAGLQYF. Here the CDR3 DNA reads TGTGCCAGCAGCCAAGCAGGACTACAGTACTTC. The chain has TRBV3-1 and TRBJ2-7; D may be TRBD2 (6 bases). The ends were cut back, 1 base at V and 10 bases at J, with 8 bases in the middle. CDR3 length: 11 amino acids. CDR1 is LGHDT, CDR2 YNNKEL, per germline (reference sequence).

The chain has TRBV6-1 and TRBJ2-5; D tentatively fits TRBD1 or TRBD2 (5 bases each). CDR1 and CDR2 from the germline V gene are MNHNS and SASEGT. The V end was cut by 6 bases, the J end by 5 bases, with 16 bases between. The CDR3 consists of 14 residues. The CDR3 DNA reads as TGTGCCAGCAGCCGATTTCAGGGACGGGAGACCCAGTACTTC. Its translation: CASSRFQGRETQYF.

The rearrangement joins TRBV5-6 to TRBJ2-5; TRBD2 agrees at 10 bases. Germline lookup yields CDR1 SGHDT and CDR2 YYEEEE. The V segment lost 5 bases and the J segment 7 bases; nucleotides outside the gene matches: 11. The CDR3 totals 15 residues. The CDR3 reads CASRITSGRAGTQYF. In DNA form, the CDR3 reads TGTGCCAGCAGGATCACGAGCGGGAGGGCCGGGACCCAGTACTTC.

The V call is TRBV19, the J call TRBJ1-5, with TRBD1 as a possible D gene (5 bases). Germline lookup yields CDR1 LNHDA and CDR2 SQIVND (reference sequence). V was cut by 7 bases and J by 2 bases, with 12 bases left in between. This CDR3 is built from 14 residues. CDR3 sequence: CASISGIRNQPQHF. CDR3 nucleotide sequence: TGTGCCAGTATCTCAGGGATCCGCAATCAGCCCCAGCATTTT.

This clonotype has at least ten counts. The V call is TRBV5-1, the J call TRBJ1-4; possible D gene TRBD1, 6 bases. CDR1 is SGHRS and CDR2 is YFSETQ in the germline V gene. The CDR3 spans 14 residues. Trimming removed 2 bases from V and 4 bases from J, with 9 bases in between. The CDR3 loop is CASSFLGGNEKLFF. The CDR3 DNA is TGCGCCAGCAGCTTTTTAGGGGGTAATGAAAAACTGTTTTTT. Variable domain in full (rest from reference TRBV5-1 and TRBJ1-4): KAGVTQTPRYLIKTRGQQVTLSCSPISGHRSVSWYQQTPGQGLQFLFEYFSETQRNKGNFPGRFSGRQFSNSRSEMNVSTLELGDSALYLCASSFLGGNEKLFFGSGTQLSVL.

The V call is TRBV2, the J call TRBJ1-1; D may be TRBD1 (6 bases). This CDR3 spans 15 amino acids. V shed 3 bases and J shed 3 bases, with 14 bases lying between them. Germline CDR1 reads SNHLY; CDR2 reads FYNNEI. The CDR3 loop reads CASSDQGRGYTEAFF. CDR3 coding DNA: TGTGCCAGCAGTGATCAGGGGCGCGGCTACACTGAAGCTTTCTTT.

This clonotype was detected only a few times. The chain is built from TRBV28 and TRBJ2-5, with 10 nucleotides matching TRBD2. There are 15 residues in the CDR3. Germline trimming cut 6 bases from V and 0 bases from J; bases unmatched to any gene: 4. The germline gives CDR1 MDHEN, CDR2 SYDVKM. In DNA, the CDR3 is TGTGCCAGCAGACCTAGCGGGAGCGACCAAGAGACCCAGTACTTC. Residues: CASRPSGSDQETQYF.

This rearrangement joins TRBV9 to TRBJ2-5; D ambiguous. Per germline, CDR1 SGDLS and CDR2 YYNGEE. CDR3 length: 12 amino acids. The ends were cut back, 3 bases at V and 4 bases at J, with 7 bases in the middle. The CDR3 bases are TGTGCCAGCAGCGACGCACGAGAGACCCAGTACTTC. Amino acid sequence: CASSDARETQYF.

The chain is built from TRBV5-1 and TRBJ1-2; the match to TRBD1 covers 7 bases. After removal of 4 bases from V and 4 bases from J, the junction contained 4 bases not matched to a gene. The CDR3 sequence is 13 residues long. CDR1 and CDR2 from the germline V gene are SGHRS and YFSETQ. Here the CDR3 DNA reads TGCGCCAGCAGCGAGGGACAGACCTATGGCTACACCTTC. It codes for CASSEGQTYGYTF.

The table lists this clonotype with many counts. The chain couples TRBV7-2 to TRBJ2-5, with 12 nucleotides matching TRBD1. Germline CDR1 and CDR2: SGHTA and FQGNSA. The CDR3 is 15 amino acids. The V segment lost 1 base and the J segment 8 bases; nucleotides outside the gene matches: 5. The CDR3 sequence is CASSLEGQGAFTQYF. The CDR3 DNA sequence: TGTGCCAGCAGCTTAGAGGGACAGGGGGCCTTCACCCAGTACTTC.

This rearrangement joins TRBV7-9 to TRBJ1-2; no reliable D call. With 4 bases removed from V and 6 bases from J, the gap between germline ends came to 15 bases. CDR3 length: 14 amino acids. CDR1 SEHNR and CDR2 FQNEAQ come from the germline V gene (reference sequence). Here the CDR3 reads CASSSTEGENGYTF. The CDR3 bases are TGTGCCAGCAGCTCAACGGAGGGAGAAAATGGCTACACCTTC.

This chain uses TRBV29-1 with TRBJ2-7; 12 bases are shared with TRBD2. J was trimmed by 4 bases and V by 7 bases; bases with no gene match: 2. The germline V gene has CDR1 SQVTM and CDR2 ANQGSEA. This CDR3 contains 12 residues. CDR3 residues: CSGTSGVYEQYF. In DNA, the CDR3 is TGCAGCGGGACTAGCGGGGTGTACGAGCAGTACTTC.

This chain uses TRBV7-9 with TRBJ2-2, with TRBD2 identical over 8 bases. V was clipped by 5 bases and J by 4 bases; unmatched bases: 12. CDR1 is SEHNR, CDR2 FQNEAQ, per germline (reference sequence). The CDR3 runs to 17 residues. The chain's CDR3 is CASSPAKVAGPTGELFF. The CDR3 DNA sequence: TGTGCCAGCAGCCCCGCTAAGGTAGCGGGACCCACCGGGGAGCTGTTTTTT.

There are a few counts of this clonotype. This sequence joins TRBV6-5 and TRBJ2-7; TRBD2 matches 7 bases. The CDR3 is 15 amino acids. V lost 4 bases and J lost 4; bases outside the gene matches: 10. In germline, CDR1 is MNHEY, CDR2 SVGAGI. The CDR3 protein is CASSLRGGRGYEQYF. The DNA of the CDR3 is TGTGCCAGCAGTTTAAGGGGCGGGAGAGGGTACGAGCAGTACTTC.

This clonotype was seen repeatedly, ten times or more. V is TRBV28 and J is TRBJ1-2; possibly TRBD1 for D (6 bases). Germline lookup yields CDR1 MDHEN and CDR2 SYDVKM. The germline V and J ends were trimmed by 2 bases and 8 bases, with 18 bases remaining between them. The length of the CDR3 is 15 residues. The CDR3 bases are TGTGCCAGCAGTTTACCGGTCACCGGGGGCGGAGGCTACACCTTC. Translated: CASSLPVTGGGGYTF.

This clonotype was seen many times. This chain connects TRBV6-5 to TRBJ2-7, with D possibly matching TRBD2 (6 bases). There are 12 residues in the CDR3. Germline V CDR1 and CDR2: MNHEY, SVGAGI. Deletions cut 8 bases from V and 7 bases from J, with 15 bases between. The CDR3 nucleotides are TGTGCCAGCCGTGAAGGTGGGAGGGAGCAGTACTTC. Amino acid sequence: CASREGGREQYF.

The gene calls are TRBV29-1 and TRBJ2-7; TRBD1 might be the D (6 bases). In germline, CDR1 is SQVTM, CDR2 ANQGSEA. V was shortened by 1 base and J by 0 bases, with 13 bases between the two germline ends. The CDR3 loop spans 15 amino acids. The CDR3 bases are TGCAGCGTTGAAGGGAGCGCAGGGGCCTCCTACGAGCAGTACTTC. Its protein is CSVEGSAGASYEQYF.

This clonotype was counted a few times. The rearrangement links TRBV7-8 to TRBJ2-7, with 11 bases matching TRBD2. CDR3 length: 14 amino acids. The V and J ends lost 11 bases and 2 bases, in that order; junction bases with no gene match: 8. Germline assignment: CDR1 SGHVS and CDR2 FQNEAQ. CDR3 sequence reads: CAWSRLAGTYEQYF. CDR3 nucleotides: TGTGCCTGGAGTAGACTAGCGGGAACCTACGAGCAGTACTTC.

This clonotype was detected ten times or more. CDR3 DNA sequence: TGTGCCAGCAGGTCTAATGAAAAACTGTTTTTT. It codes for CASRSNEKLFF. The chain recombines TRBV6-5 with TRBJ1-4; D ambiguous. The length of the CDR3 is 11 residues. Trimming left V 6 bases short and J 3 bases short, with 2 bases between. Germline CDR1 reads MNHEY; CDR2 reads SVGAGI.

This clonotype was found many times. The rearrangement uses TRBV5-1 and TRBJ1-4; D unclear. The CDR3 length is 12 residues. V was pared by 0 bases and J by 8 bases, with 5 bases between. Germline values: CDR1 SGHRS, CDR2 YFSETQ. The CDR3 DNA follows: TGCGCCAGCAGCTTGGATTGGGAAAAACTGTTTTTT. It yields the protein CASSLDWEKLFF. Drawing the rest from reference TRBV5-1 and TRBJ1-4, the complete variable domain is KAGVTQTPRYLIKTRGQQVTLSCSPISGHRSVSWYQQTPGQGLQFLFEYFSETQRNKGNFPGRFSGRQFSNSRSEMNVSTLELGDSALYLCASSLDWEKLFFGSGTQLSVL.

The rearrangement links TRBV2 to TRBJ1-5; D call uncertain. Per the germline V gene, CDR1 is SNHLY and CDR2 is FYNNEI. The ends were cut back, 7 bases at V and 11 bases at J, with 12 bases in the middle. This CDR3 spans 11 amino acids. In nucleotides, the CDR3 is TGTGCCAGCACGGGGTGGGAGACCCAGCATTTT. It specifies CASTGWETQHF.